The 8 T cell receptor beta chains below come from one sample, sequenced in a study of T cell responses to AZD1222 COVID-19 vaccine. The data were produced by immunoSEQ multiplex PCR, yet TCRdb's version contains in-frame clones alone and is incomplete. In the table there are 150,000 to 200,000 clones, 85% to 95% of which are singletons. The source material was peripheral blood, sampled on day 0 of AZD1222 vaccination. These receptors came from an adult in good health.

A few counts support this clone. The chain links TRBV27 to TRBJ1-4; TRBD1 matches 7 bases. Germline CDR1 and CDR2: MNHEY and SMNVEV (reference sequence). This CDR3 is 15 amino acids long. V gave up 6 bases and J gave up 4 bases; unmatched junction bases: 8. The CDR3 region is CASSRRDSLNEKLFF. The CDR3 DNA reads TGTGCCAGCAGCCGCCGGGACAGTCTTAATGAAAAACTGTTTTTT.

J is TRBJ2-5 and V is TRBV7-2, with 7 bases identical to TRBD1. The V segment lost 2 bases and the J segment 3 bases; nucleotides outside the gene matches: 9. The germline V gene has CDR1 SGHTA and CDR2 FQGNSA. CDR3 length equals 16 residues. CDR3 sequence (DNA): TGTGCCAGCAGCTTAAAGGGGGCGGTTGGGGAAGAGACCCAGTACTTC. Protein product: CASSLKGAVGEETQYF.

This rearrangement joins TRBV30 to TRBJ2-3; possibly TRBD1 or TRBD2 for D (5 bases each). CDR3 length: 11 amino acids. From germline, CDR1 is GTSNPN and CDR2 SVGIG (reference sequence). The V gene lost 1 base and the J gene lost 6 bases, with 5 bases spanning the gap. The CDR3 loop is CAWSGGDTQYF. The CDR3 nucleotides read TGTGCCTGGAGTGGGGGGGATACGCAGTATTTT.

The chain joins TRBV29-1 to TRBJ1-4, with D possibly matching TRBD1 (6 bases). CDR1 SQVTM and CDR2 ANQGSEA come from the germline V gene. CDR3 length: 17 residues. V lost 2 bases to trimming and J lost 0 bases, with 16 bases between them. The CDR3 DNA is TGCAGCGTTGAAACGGGGGCGATTCCCGCAACTAATGAAAAACTGTTTTTT. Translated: CSVETGAIPATNEKLFF.

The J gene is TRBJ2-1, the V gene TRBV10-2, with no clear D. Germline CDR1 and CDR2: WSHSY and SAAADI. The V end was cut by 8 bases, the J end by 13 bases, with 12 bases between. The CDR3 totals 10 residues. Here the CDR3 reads CASYDTLQFF. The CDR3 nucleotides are TGCGCCAGCTATGACACATTACAGTTCTTC.

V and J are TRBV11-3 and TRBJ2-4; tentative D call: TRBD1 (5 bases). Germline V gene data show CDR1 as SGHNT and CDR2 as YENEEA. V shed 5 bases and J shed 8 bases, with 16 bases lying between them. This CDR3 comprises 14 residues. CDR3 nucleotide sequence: TGTGCCAGCAGCACAACAGGTGCGGCGGACATTCAGTACTTC. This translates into CASSTTGAADIQYF.

CDR3 in DNA: TGTGCCAGTAGTATATTGTATTCAATGGGATATAGCAATCAGCCCCAGCATTTT. Its protein product is CASSILYSMGYSNQPQHF. The chain has TRBV19 and TRBJ1-5; no clear D. The CDR3 loop spans 18 amino acids. Trimming took off 2 bases at V and 0 bases at J, with 17 bases between the two ends. Germline CDR1 reads LNHDA; CDR2 reads SQIVND (reference sequence).

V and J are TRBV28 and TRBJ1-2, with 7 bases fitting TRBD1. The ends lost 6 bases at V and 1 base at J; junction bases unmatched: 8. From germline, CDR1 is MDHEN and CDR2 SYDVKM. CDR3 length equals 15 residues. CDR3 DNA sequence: TGTGCCAGCAGAGTACAGGGGAGAGGTAACTATGGCTACACCTTC. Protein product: CASRVQGRGNYGYTF.